Listed below are T cell receptor beta chains from one sample, sequenced in a study of Tregs in tolerant kidney transplant recipients. Assay used: immunoSEQ multiplex PCR; TCRdb lists only in-frame clones, some missing. In the table there are some 90,000 clones, around nine tenths of which are singletons. The source material was CD8+ T cells from blood. These receptors originate from a human donor in good health. Each CDR3 is given with its conserved first and last residue. Each record gives: J gene, V gene, clone size, D gene, CDR3 DNA, CDR3 protein. The D gene is left open where the match is weak. Clone size is stated in some rows and not others, as once, few, many or a class when expanded.

j_call: TRBJ1-2
v_call: TRBV5-6
clone_size: -
d_call: TRBD1
cdr3_nt: TGTGCCAGCAGCCGGACAGGGGACTATGGCTACACCTTC
cdr3_aa: CASSRTGDYGYTF

j_call: TRBJ2-3
v_call: TRBV10-2
clone_size: -
d_call: TRBD1
cdr3_nt: TGCGCCAGCAGTCACGGGACAGGGGGCGACCCTGGGGAGTACACAGATACGCAGTATTTT
cdr3_aa: CASSHGTGGDPGEYTDTQYF

j_call: TRBJ2-5
v_call: TRBV7-9
clone_size: -
d_call: -
cdr3_nt: TGTGCCAGCAGCTACCTTATTGAGACCCAGTACTTC
cdr3_aa: CASSYLIETQYF

j_call: TRBJ1-4
v_call: TRBV9
clone_size: -
d_call: -
cdr3_nt: TGTGCCAGCAGCGTAGCTAGTGGGGGTAGAGAAAAACTGTTTTTT
cdr3_aa: CASSVASGGREKLFF

j_call: TRBJ2-1
v_call: TRBV11-2
clone_size: -
d_call: -
cdr3_nt: TGTGCCAGCAGCTGGGGCAGGGGTAGCTACAATGAGCAGTTCTTC
cdr3_aa: CASSWGRGSYNEQFF

j_call: TRBJ1-2
v_call: TRBV7-9
clone_size: -
d_call: -
cdr3_nt: TGTGCCAGCAGCTTCCCAGGGGCAACTCCTAACTATGGCTACACCTTC
cdr3_aa: CASSFPGATPNYGYTF

j_call: TRBJ1-1
v_call: TRBV9
clone_size: -
d_call: -
cdr3_nt: TGTGCCAGCAGCGTAGTGGGACAACCCATGAACACTGAAGCTTTCTTT
cdr3_aa: CASSVVGQPMNTEAFF

j_call: TRBJ1-1
v_call: TRBV5-1
clone_size: once
d_call: -
cdr3_nt: TGCGCCAGCAGCTTGTCCCGAACAGTACGTTACACTGAAGCTTTCTTT
cdr3_aa: CASSLSRTVRYTEAFF

j_call: TRBJ2-1
v_call: TRBV19
clone_size: -
d_call: -
cdr3_nt: TGTGCCAGTAGTAGGCCCGGGACTGACAATGAGCAGTTCTTC
cdr3_aa: CASSRPGTDNEQFF

j_call: TRBJ1-4
v_call: TRBV15
clone_size: few
d_call: TRBD1
cdr3_nt: TGTGCCACCAGCAGAGATCAGGGGGTCGGAAATGAAAAACTGTTTTTT
cdr3_aa: CATSRDQGVGNEKLFF

j_call: TRBJ1-1
v_call: TRBV27
clone_size: -
d_call: -
cdr3_nt: TGTGCCAGCAGTTTCACGGCGGGTAATGAAGCTTTCTTT
cdr3_aa: CASSFTAGNEAFF

j_call: TRBJ2-1
v_call: TRBV4-1
clone_size: -
d_call: TRBD2
cdr3_nt: TGCGCCAGCAGCCAATGGACTAGCGGGGTGAACAATGAGCAGTTCTTC
cdr3_aa: CASSQWTSGVNNEQFF

j_call: TRBJ2-1
v_call: TRBV5-1
clone_size: -
d_call: TRBD1
cdr3_nt: TGCGCCAGCAGGGACCGGGACAGGGGACCGCCTGTCTTC
cdr3_aa: CASRDRDRGPPVF

j_call: TRBJ2-3
v_call: TRBV25-1
clone_size: -
d_call: -
cdr3_nt: TGTGCCAGCTCGTTTGGCACAGATACGCAGTATTTT
cdr3_aa: CASSFGTDTQYF

j_call: TRBJ2-1
v_call: TRBV4-1
clone_size: -
d_call: -
cdr3_nt: TGCGCCAGCAGCCAAGAACCCCTCAATGAGCAGTTCTTC
cdr3_aa: CASSQEPLNEQFF

j_call: TRBJ1-2
v_call: TRBV6-6
clone_size: -
d_call: -
cdr3_nt: TGTGCCAGCAGTCCGACCCGGCAGGAGGGCTACACCTTC
cdr3_aa: CASSPTRQEGYTF

j_call: TRBJ2-6
v_call: TRBV6-5
clone_size: -
d_call: -
cdr3_nt: TGTGCCAGCAGTTACCAATTGCAGGGGGCCAACGTCCTGACTTTC
cdr3_aa: CASSYQLQGANVLTF

j_call: TRBJ2-6
v_call: TRBV10-3
clone_size: -
d_call: TRBD2
cdr3_nt: TGTGCCATCAGTGACCCGGGACTAGCGGGAGGAAAGACTGGGGCCAACGTCCTGACTTTC
cdr3_aa: CAISDPGLAGGKTGANVLTF

j_call: TRBJ2-7
v_call: TRBV10-3
clone_size: -
d_call: TRBD1
cdr3_nt: TGTGCCATCAAGATACAGGGGTCCTACGAGCAGTACTTC
cdr3_aa: CAIKIQGSYEQYF

j_call: TRBJ2-1
v_call: TRBV10-2
clone_size: -
d_call: -
cdr3_nt: TGCGCCAGTGTCGGGTCGTCTAGGAATGAGCAGTTCTTC
cdr3_aa: CASVGSSRNEQFF

j_call: TRBJ1-1
v_call: TRBV18
clone_size: -
d_call: -
cdr3_nt: TGTGCCAGCCCGGGACTGACTAGAATGAACACTGAAGCTTTCTTT
cdr3_aa: CASPGLTRMNTEAFF

j_call: TRBJ2-7
v_call: TRBV18
clone_size: -
d_call: -
cdr3_nt: TGTGCCAGCTCACCAGACCCGGGCTCCTACGAGCAGTACTTC
cdr3_aa: CASSPDPGSYEQYF

j_call: TRBJ2-7
v_call: TRBV18
clone_size: -
d_call: -
cdr3_nt: TGTGCCAGCTCACCCGGACGCCTCGGGAGTCCCTACGAGCAGTACTTC
cdr3_aa: CASSPGRLGSPYEQYF

j_call: TRBJ1-6
v_call: TRBV6-7
clone_size: -
d_call: TRBD1
cdr3_nt: TGTGCCAGCAGTGGGACAGGGGATAATTCACCCCTCCACTTT
cdr3_aa: CASSGTGDNSPLHF

j_call: TRBJ2-7
v_call: TRBV6-5
clone_size: -
d_call: -
cdr3_nt: TGTGCCAGTGGGAGTCTCTACGAGCAGTACTTC
cdr3_aa: CASGSLYEQYF

j_call: TRBJ2-7
v_call: TRBV5-4
clone_size: -
d_call: -
cdr3_nt: TGTGCCAGCAGCTGGGACTACGAGCAGTACTTC
cdr3_aa: CASSWDYEQYF

j_call: TRBJ1-2
v_call: TRBV5-4
clone_size: -
d_call: -
cdr3_nt: TGTGCCAGCAGCTTGGCCCACAGCAACTATGGCTACACCTTC
cdr3_aa: CASSLAHSNYGYTF

j_call: TRBJ2-3
v_call: TRBV7-9
clone_size: -
d_call: -
cdr3_nt: TGTGCCAGCAGACCGTGGGTGTTCACAGATACGCAGTATTTT
cdr3_aa: CASRPWVFTDTQYF

j_call: TRBJ2-2
v_call: TRBV9
clone_size: -
d_call: TRBD2
cdr3_nt: TGTGCCAGCACCGGGGGGGGCACCGGGGAGCTGTTTTTT
cdr3_aa: CASTGGGTGELFF

j_call: TRBJ2-7
v_call: TRBV30
clone_size: -
d_call: -
cdr3_nt: TGTGCCTGGAGTGGAGCCCTCTCCTACGAGCAGTACTTC
cdr3_aa: CAWSGALSYEQYF

j_call: TRBJ1-6
v_call: TRBV7-9
clone_size: -
d_call: -
cdr3_nt: TGTGCCAGCAGCTCACCAGAGGGTGCAAATTCACCCCTCCACTTT
cdr3_aa: CASSSPEGANSPLHF

j_call: TRBJ1-5
v_call: TRBV20-1
clone_size: -
d_call: -
cdr3_nt: TGCAGTGCACTACAGGGCCTGTATAAGCATTTT
cdr3_aa: CSALQGLYKHF

j_call: TRBJ2-3
v_call: TRBV11-3
clone_size: -
d_call: -
cdr3_nt: TGTGCCAGCAGCCCTAGATTTGAGGGTCGGGCAGATACGCAGTATTTT
cdr3_aa: CASSPRFEGRADTQYF

j_call: TRBJ2-7
v_call: TRBV30
clone_size: -
d_call: TRBD2
cdr3_nt: TGTTGTTCGAGCGGGGTCGGCTCCTACGAGCAGTACTTC
cdr3_aa: CCSSGVGSYEQYF